These 10 T cell receptor beta chains were all obtained from the same sample, sequenced in a study of post-analysis software for immune sequencing data (dated by TCRdb to between 2014 and 2017). Their antigen targets remain unknown. The full study reports these points: Four to six TRBV segments, including TRBV5-6, TRBV5-1 and TRBV20-1, were significantly more frequent in patients than controls.

Library method: PCR. The instrument given in TCRdb is Illumina HiSeq 2500. Unique molecular identifiers were incorporated into TCR beta cDNA libraries to reduce PCR and sequencing biases. Using fastp trimming at Q25 and MiXCR clonotype assembly, TCRdb reanalyzed the public sequencing data and kept in-frame beta chains. Every entry covers one CDR3 protein and lists the most common genes and DNA from its rows. This sample comprises approximately 630,000 distinct CDR3 sequences, about 60% of them detected only once. Around 11% of the sample goes to the ten largest clones. Sequenced sample: blood. These TCRs come from a girl aged 2 to 9 with multiple sclerosis.

The chain couples TRBV10-3 to TRBJ1-2; no clear D. CDR1 is ENHRY, CDR2 SYGVKD, per germline. Trimming stripped 3 bases from V and 5 bases from J, with 7 bases between. CDR3 length equals 12 residues. The CDR3 region is CAISEIRYGYTF. CDR3 DNA: TGTGCCATCAGTGAAATACGTTATGGCTACACCTTC.

This clonotype has a single count. This rearrangement joins TRBV12-3 or TRBV12-4 to TRBJ2-5; D gene uncertain. Matching the DNA end better, TRBJ2-7 makes the J call doubtful. This CDR3 region has 12 residues. CDR3: CASSPDAYEQYF. The CDR3, as DNA: TGTGCCAGCAGTCCGGATGCCTACGAGCAGTACTTC.

J is TRBJ2-7 and V is TRBV20-1; D is possibly TRBD1 or TRBD2 (5 bases each). Per germline, CDR1 DFQATT and CDR2 SNEGSKA (reference sequence). The V end lost 0 bases, the J end lost 2 bases, and 17 bases lay between the germline ends. This CDR3 is built from 16 residues. The CDR3, as DNA: TGCAGTGCTAGAGATTCGGGGCTAATTTCCCCCTACGAGCAGTACTTC. Encoded protein: CSARDSGLISPYEQYF.

To note about this clonotype: It is unclear where the CDR3 begins or ends on the DNA, so no DNA is shown, and the CDR3 is as TCRdb lists it. The V gene is TRBV20-1, the J gene TRBJ2-6; the DNA was not compared with TRBD1, the D call given in the table. A total of 16 residues make up the CDR3, ends included. The V gene's germline CDR1 is DFQATT and CDR2 SNEGSKA (reference sequence). The CDR3 region is CSARGRWGSGANVRTF.

This clonotype turned up a few times. The chain combines TRBV24-1 with TRBJ2-1; 7 bases map to TRBD2. The germline gives CDR1 KGHDR, CDR2 SFDVKD. There are 14 residues in the CDR3. V shed 6 bases, J shed 2 bases, and the junction held 3 bases outside the gene matches. CDR3 bases: TGTGCCACCAGTCCCGGGAGGACCTACAATGAGCAGTTCTTC. Residues: CATSPGRTYNEQFF.

A remark on this clonotype: It may be a read error: a sequence one base away is much more abundant. The chain joins TRBV7-2 to TRBJ2-1, with D possibly TRBD1 on 6 matching bases. The germline V gene has CDR1 SGHTA and CDR2 FQGNSA. The germline V and J ends were trimmed by 5 bases and 12 bases, with 20 bases remaining between them. The CDR3 is 14 residues long. CDR3 in DNA: TGTGCCAGCAGCCGTCGCACAGGGTTAGATGTGCAGTTCTTC. It yields the protein CASSRRTGLDVQFF.

The rearrangement joins TRBV20-1 to TRBJ1-1; D gene uncertain. The CDR3 contains 13 residues. Germline V gives CDR1 DFQATT, CDR2 SNEGSKA (reference sequence). V shed 3 bases and J shed 0 bases, with 8 bases lying between them. The CDR3, as DNA: TGCAGTGCTAGGACCGGGCTGAACACTGAAGCTTTCTTT. Translated, it gives CSARTGLNTEAFF.

This clonotype was found a few times. This chain uses TRBV5-1 with TRBJ2-7; 8 bases agree with TRBD2. The CDR3 consists of 15 residues. With 2 bases clipped from V and 2 bases from J, the junction kept 6 bases outside the gene matches. The V gene's germline CDR1 is SGHRS and CDR2 YFSETQ. DNA for the CDR3: TGCGCCAGCAGCTTAGGACTAGCTGGCCCCTACGAGCAGTACTTC. This translates into CASSLGLAGPYEQYF.

The chain employs TRBV6-4 and TRBJ2-2; tentatively, D is TRBD2 (5 bases). The CDR3 consists of 13 residues. Germline V lookup: CDR1 MRHNA, CDR2 SNTAGT. V was shortened by 2 bases and J by 4 bases, with 5 bases between the two germline ends. The CDR3 bases are TGTGCCAGCAGTGACGGGAGCACCGGGGAGCTGTTTTTT. Translated, it gives CASSDGSTGELFF.

In DNA form, the CDR3 reads TGTGCCAGCTGGGGAGGGAAAGGAAACGAGCAGTACTTC. Translated, it gives CASWGGKGNEQYF. The rearrangement links TRBV12-3 or TRBV12-4 to TRBJ2-7; TRBD2 agrees at 7 bases. V lost 8 bases and J lost 5; bases outside the gene matches: 9. This CDR3 has 13 amino acids.